This is a list of T cell receptor beta chains from one sample in a study of T-cell memory formation after mild COVID-19. TCRdb passed the 5' RACE reads through MiXCR, listing each CDR3 protein once. The table includes a few hundred thousand distinct CDR3 sequences, approximately 16% detected once. The specimen sequenced was PBMCs or a T cell subset sorted from them (not recorded which). The receptors here all came from a man aged 18-30 years who had mild COVID-19 (a few samples of this study predate the infection). Cell type and time point are not known. CDR3s include the opening cysteine and the closing phenylalanine or tryptophan. The D gene is left open where the match is weak. Not every row has a clone size; where given, it reads once, few, many or a size class.

J gene,V gene,clone size,D gene,CDR3 DNA,CDR3 protein
TRBJ1-1,TRBV6-2/TRBV6-3,many,.,TGTGCCAGCAGTTACTCGGAGGGATGGGAAGCTTTCTTT,CASSYSEGWEAFF
TRBJ2-5,TRBV18,.,.,TGTGCCAGCTCACCAGTTTCTCGGGGCTACCAAGAGACCCAGTACTTC,CASSPVSRGYQETQYF
TRBJ2-3,TRBV27,.,TRBD1,TGTGCCAGCACCCGAGGGACAGGGGGCGACACGCAGTATTTT,CASTRGTGGDTQYF
TRBJ2-3,TRBV9,.,.,TGTGCCAGCAGCGTAGCGGGACTCACCACAGATACGCAGTATTTT,CASSVAGLTTDTQYF
TRBJ2-1,TRBV5-1,.,.,TGCGCCAGCAGCTTAGGGAACGTGCATGAGCAGTTCTTC,CASSLGNVHEQFF
TRBJ2-3,TRBV12-3/TRBV12-4,many,.,TGTGCCAGCCGATACGGGACAACCACGCAGTATTTT,CASRYGTTTQYF
TRBJ2-1,TRBV2,few,.,TGTGCCAGCAGTGACCCCAGACCCCGGGACAATGAGCAGTTCTTC,CASSDPRPRDNEQFF
TRBJ1-6,TRBV19,few,.,TGTGCCAGTAGTATTGTGGGGAGGGGAAGAAATTCACCCCTCCACTTT,CASSIVGRGRNSPLHF
TRBJ1-2,TRBV21-1,few,.,TGTGCCAGCAGCGAGGCCGATGGCTACACCTTC,CASSEADGYTF
TRBJ2-3,TRBV9,few,.,TGTGCCAGCAGCGCCCGACAGGTTAGCACAGATACGCAGTATTTT,CASSARQVSTDTQYF
TRBJ2-5,TRBV5-4,many,.,TGTGCCAGCAGTCCAGGCAGTGATGGGGAGACCCAGTACTTC,CASSPGSDGETQYF
TRBJ2-3,TRBV7-3,.,TRBD2,TGTGCCAGCAGCCCCCGACTAGCGGGGGGGCCGAAAGATACGCAGTATTTT,CASSPRLAGGPKDTQYF
TRBJ2-3,TRBV7-2,.,TRBD2,TGTGCCAGCAGCTTAGGGGTAGCGGGCCGTACAGATACGCAGTATTTT,CASSLGVAGRTDTQYF
TRBJ2-7,TRBV29-1,many,.,TGCAGCGTTGAAGGGCTAGGCTCCTACGAGCAGTACTTC,CSVEGLGSYEQYF
TRBJ1-5,TRBV6-2/TRBV6-3,few,.,TGTGCCAGCAGTTGGAGGGAGGTCGGCAATCAGCCCCAGCATTTT,CASSWREVGNQPQHF
TRBJ1-2,TRBV7-2,once,.,TGTGCCAGCACCTCTTTGGACAACGATCCCGGCTACACCTTC,CASTSLDNDPGYTF
TRBJ2-5,TRBV29-1,many,.,TGCAGCGCCATTATCCTTGGGACCCAGTACTTC,CSAIILGTQYF
TRBJ1-1,TRBV19,many,.,TGTGCCAGTAGTATAGATACAGGAGGCCCCACTGAAGCTTTCTTT,CASSIDTGGPTEAFF
TRBJ2-5,TRBV29-1,.,TRBD1,TGCAGCGCCGAGACAGGGGGCCAGACCCAGTACTTC,CSAETGGQTQYF
TRBJ2-3,TRBV5-1,few,.,TGCGCCAGCAGGGCTGTGGACAAAAGCACAGATACGCAGTATTTT,CASRAVDKSTDTQYF
TRBJ2-5,TRBV4-1,.,.,TGCGCCAGCAGCCAACGGGTTTCGCGGGGGACACAAGAGACCCAGTACTTC,CASSQRVSRGTQETQYF
TRBJ2-5,TRBV4-1,once,.,TGCGCCAGCAGCCCGCCGGGACACCAAGAGACCCAGTACTTC,CASSPPGHQETQYF
TRBJ1-4,TRBV19,.,TRBD1,TGTGCCAGTAGTATTCTCCTGGGACAGGGTCAAAAACTGTTTTTT,CASSILLGQGQKLFF
TRBJ2-1,TRBV7-7,.,.,TGTGCCAGCAGCTTACAGGCCTTCCCCAGCAATGAGCAGTTCTTC,CASSLQAFPSNEQFF
TRBJ2-3,TRBV6-5,.,.,TGTGCCAGCAGTTACGGGTGGGGGACCACAGATACGCAGTATTTT,CASSYGWGTTDTQYF
TRBJ2-5,TRBV7-2,many,TRBD1,TGTGCCAGTAGGGGGCAGGGCGCCGGGGAGACCCAGTACTTC,CASRGQGAGETQYF
TRBJ2-3,TRBV12-3/TRBV12-4,.,.,TGTGCCAGCAGAGATACGGGGGCACAAGATACGCAGTATTTT,CASRDTGAQDTQYF
TRBJ2-7,TRBV5-1,few,.,TGCGCCAGCAGCGCAGGGGGGAGTTCCTACGAGCAGTACTTC,CASSAGGSSYEQYF
TRBJ1-6,TRBV5-1,few,TRBD1,TGCGCCAGCAGCTTCAGCCCTCAGGGGGAAGTGAATTCACCCCTCCACTTT,CASSFSPQGEVNSPLHF
TRBJ2-1,TRBV7-2,.,TRBD1,TGTGCCAGCAGCCGATGGGGACAGAGCTCCTACAATGAGCAGTTCTTC,CASSRWGQSSYNEQFF
TRBJ1-2,TRBV7-2,.,.,TGTGCCAGCAGCCGCGGGACTAACTATGGCTACACCTTC,CASSRGTNYGYTF
TRBJ2-6,TRBV15,few,.,TGTGCCACCCTCAGGGCTGGGGCCAACGTCCTGACTTTC,CATLRAGANVLTF
TRBJ2-7,TRBV10-1,many,TRBD1,TGCGCCAGCAGTGAGTCGGGACAGGGAGGCGAGCAGTACTTC,CASSESGQGGEQYF
TRBJ2-7,TRBV5-5,few,TRBD1,TGTGCCAGCAGCCTCCAGGGGGCCGGGCAGTACTTC,CASSLQGAGQYF
TRBJ2-5,TRBV7-2,many,.,TGTGCCAGCAGCTTAGGTTATGAGCAAGAGACCCAGTACTTC,CASSLGYEQETQYF
TRBJ2-6,TRBV11-3,few,.,TGTGCCAGCAGCTTAGCGGGGCAGGGAAACGTCCTGACTTTC,CASSLAGQGNVLTF
TRBJ2-2,TRBV25-1,few,.,TGTGCCAGCAGCCCAAGCGGCAGGGGGGCCGGGGAGCTGTTTTTT,CASSPSGRGAGELFF
TRBJ2-6,TRBV4-1,many,TRBD2,TGCGCCAGCAGCCACCGCAAAACTAGCGGGGGTCCACCGGCGCGGGGGGCCAACGTCCTGACTTTC,CASSHRKTSGGPPARGANVLTF
TRBJ2-1,TRBV24-1,many,TRBD2,TGTGCCACCAGTGATTTAGCTAGCGGTGAGCAGTTCTTC,CATSDLASGEQFF
TRBJ2-4,TRBV12-3/TRBV12-4,many,TRBD1,TGTGCCAGCAGAGGGACAGGAGAAAACATTCAGTACTTC,CASRGTGENIQYF
TRBJ1-1,TRBV18,many,.,TGCGCCAGCAGCCCGGGACAGAACACTGAAGCTTTCTTT,CASSPGQNTEAFF
TRBJ2-7,TRBV29-1,.,TRBD1,TGCAGCGTGCGGACAGGGAGCTCCTACGAGCAGTACTTC,CSVRTGSSYEQYF
TRBJ2-1,TRBV6-1,few,TRBD1,TGTGCCAGCAGTCCACGTGGACAGGCTTACAATGAGCAGTTCTTC,CASSPRGQAYNEQFF
TRBJ2-1,TRBV12-3/TRBV12-4,few,TRBD2,TGTGCCAGCACTTTGGGGACTAGCGGGGGTAGGGAGCAGTTCTTC,CASTLGTSGGREQFF
TRBJ2-3,TRBV28,.,TRBD1,TGTGCCAGCAGTTTAGGGACAGGGGCGGAAGATACGCAGTATTTT,CASSLGTGAEDTQYF
TRBJ1-1,TRBV18,few,.,TGTGCCAGCTCCCCAACTCCCAAGGGGGGGGCTGCGCTCAACACTGAAGCTTTCTTT,CASSPTPKGGAALNTEAFF
TRBJ2-6,TRBV5-1,.,.,TGCGCCAGCAGCTTCCGAGGGCGCTCTGGGGCCAACGTCCTGACTTTC,CASSFRGRSGANVLTF
TRBJ1-6,TRBV12-3/TRBV12-4,many,.,TGTGCCAGCAGTTTACGGGGGGCGTGGGGATCACCCCTCCACTTT,CASSLRGAWGSPLHF
TRBJ2-5,TRBV5-1,many,.,TGCGCCAGCAGCTTGGGACAGGACCAAGAGACCCAGTACTTC,CASSLGQDQETQYF
TRBJ2-5,TRBV25-1,few,.,TGTGCCAGCAGTGAAGGGCAGGGCAGTGAAGAGACCCAGTACTTC,CASSEGQGSEETQYF
TRBJ2-2,TRBV10-3,.,TRBD2,TGTGCCATCAGTGCTCCTAGCGGGGGGACCGGGGAGCTGTTTTTT,CAISAPSGGTGELFF
TRBJ2-2,TRBV20-1,few,TRBD2,TGCAGTGCATCCCTTAGCGGGGGTTATAACACCGGGGAGCTGTTTTTT,CSASLSGGYNTGELFF
TRBJ2-1,TRBV27,.,TRBD1,TGTGCCAGCACAGACAGGGGCTCCTACAATGAGCAGTTCTTC,CASTDRGSYNEQFF